This entry lists 16 T cell receptor beta chains sequenced from one sample in a study of blood T cell repertoires in COVID-19. Method: immunoSEQ multiplex PCR; TCRdb's copy keeps in-frame clones and lacks some. The data hold hundreds of thousands of clones, with about 89% observed a single time. Sequencing was done on a sample of peripheral blood. The receptor set was obtained from a woman in her sixties or seventies with acute or convalescent COVID-19.

The V call is TRBV28, the J call TRBJ2-3; 10 nucleotides agree with TRBD2. The CDR3 consists of 16 residues. V lost 4 bases and J lost 5; bases outside the gene matches: 9. Germline V CDR1 and CDR2: MDHEN, SYDVKM. The chain's CDR3 is CASSWPSGGGKDTQYF. The CDR3 DNA sequence: TGTGCCAGCAGTTGGCCCAGCGGGGGGGGGAAAGATACGCAGTATTTT.

This clone appeared once. The chain combines TRBV12-5 with TRBJ2-1, with TRBD1 identical over 8 bases. Per the germline V gene, CDR1 is LGHNT and CDR2 is FRNRAP. The CDR3 loop spans 17 amino acids. Trimming cost V 7 bases and J 1 base; bases outside gene matches: 12. CDR3 bases: TGTGCTAGTGCTTCGCCAGGGGGCCAACCGTCCTACAATGAGCAGTTCTTC. Its protein is CASASPGGQPSYNEQFF.

V gene TRBV6-5 combines with J gene TRBJ1-4; 8 bases are a match to TRBD1. V lost 2 bases to trimming and J lost 3 bases; unmatched junction nucleotides: 5. The germline gives CDR1 MNHEY, CDR2 SVGAGI. The CDR3 sequence is 16 residues long. The CDR3: CASSYAGQGANEKLFF. CDR3 nucleotide sequence: TGTGCCAGCAGTTACGCCGGACAGGGAGCTAATGAAAAACTGTTTTTT.

This sequence joins TRBV6-2 or TRBV6-3 and TRBJ1-5; 7 nucleotides agree with TRBD1. The J segment lost 3 bases and the V segment lost 5 bases, leaving 4 bases of the junction unmatched. Per the germline V gene, CDR1 is MNHEY and CDR2 is SVGEGT. This CDR3 region has 14 residues. The CDR3 DNA follows: TGTGCCAGCAGTACGGGGACAGTCAATCAGCCCCAGCATTTT. This codes for CASSTGTVNQPQHF.

This sequence joins TRBV18 and TRBJ2-7; TRBD2 matches at 7 bases. J gave up 6 bases and V 6 bases, and 8 bases lay outside the gene matches. The CDR3 is 13 amino acids. CDR1 is KGHSH and CDR2 is LQKENI in the germline V gene. The CDR3 region has the DNA TGTGCCAGCTCCGGGAGAGGGGAGGGCGAGCAGTACTTC. It specifies CASSGRGEGEQYF.

Note on this clone: Germline is not matched at one junction end, which may reflect a read error. V is TRBV7-7 and J is TRBJ2-7; 7 bases fit TRBD1. Germline CDR1 and CDR2: SSHAT and FNYEAQ (reference sequence). CDR3 length equals 15 residues. This chain's CDR3 is CASSLETGPSYEQYF. CDR3 DNA: TGTGCTAGCAGCTTAGAGACAGGGCCCTCCTACGAGCAGTACTTC.

The chain recombines TRBV28 with TRBJ2-3; D gene uncertain. The CDR3 is made up of 12 amino acids. CDR1 and CDR2 (germline): MDHEN, SYDVKM. The V and J ends lost 3 bases and 3 bases respectively, with 4 bases between them. The CDR3 coding sequence is TGTGCCAGCAGTTTCCAGACAGATACGCAGTATTTT. It yields the protein CASSFQTDTQYF.

The gene calls are TRBV5-1 and TRBJ2-3, with D perhaps TRBD1 (6 bases). CDR1 and CDR2 from the germline V gene are SGHRS and YFSETQ. This CDR3 is 14 amino acids long. V was trimmed by 1 base and J by 2 bases, leaving 8 bases between them. The CDR3 DNA follows: TGCGCCAGCAGCTTGCAGGGGCCCACAGATACGCAGTATTTT. The encoded protein is CASSLQGPTDTQYF.

To note about this clone: Other nucleotide sequences from this sample produce the same CDR3. V gene TRBV7-3 combines with J gene TRBJ2-5; the match to TRBD2 covers 9 bases. The CDR3 totals 14 residues. Germline trimming cut 5 bases from V and 2 bases from J; bases unmatched to any gene: 3. The germline V gene has CDR1 SGHTA and CDR2 FQGTGA. CDR3 sequence (DNA): TGTGCCAGCAGCCCCAGCGGGGGGCAAGAGACCCAGTACTTC. Translating gives CASSPSGGQETQYF.

J is TRBJ1-1 and V is TRBV19; D might be TRBD1 (6 bases). Per the germline V gene, CDR1 is LNHDA and CDR2 is SQIVND (reference sequence). Trimming removed 6 bases at V and 4 bases at J, with 9 bases between. CDR3 size: 12 residues. The CDR3 bases are TGTGCCAGTAGAACAGGGATCACTGAAGCTTTCTTT. The encoded protein is CASRTGITEAFF.

The rearrangement uses TRBV2 and TRBJ1-5; D ambiguous. CDR1 SNHLY and CDR2 FYNNEI come from the germline V gene. Trimming left V 6 bases short and J 3 bases short, with 15 bases between. This CDR3 contains 15 residues. The DNA of the CDR3 is TGTGCCAGCAGCTCTACCTCAGGCCCCAATCAGCCCCAGCATTTT. Translation gives CASSSTSGPNQPQHF.

This sequence joins TRBV12-3 or TRBV12-4 and TRBJ2-1; D possibly corresponds to TRBD2 (6 bases). Trimming removed 6 bases from V and 5 bases from J, with 8 bases in between. The CDR3 contains 12 residues. CDR3 amino acids: CASRRLDNEQFF. The CDR3 DNA sequence: TGTGCCAGCAGGCGACTAGACAATGAGCAGTTCTTC.

The rearrangement uses TRBV30 and TRBJ2-7; tentatively, D is TRBD2 (6 bases). In germline, CDR1 is GTSNPN, CDR2 SVGIG (reference sequence). V lost 0 bases, J lost 1 base, and 13 bases lay in between. CDR3 length equals 15 residues. This chain's CDR3 is CAWSVRAGRSYEQYF. Here the CDR3 DNA reads TGTGCCTGGAGTGTACGGGCGGGACGATCCTACGAGCAGTACTTC.

V gene TRBV4-1 combines with J gene TRBJ1-1; D is ambiguous. Germline loops: CDR1 MGHRA, CDR2 YSYEKL. This CDR3 comprises 14 residues. V lost 0 bases to trimming and J lost 5 bases, with 10 bases between them. The CDR3 region has the DNA TGCGCCAGCAGCCAAGATATAGAGGGAACTGAAGCTTTCTTT. Its translation is CASSQDIEGTEAFF.

This rearrangement joins TRBV9 to TRBJ2-5; 16 nucleotides align to TRBD2. CDR1 is SGDLS, CDR2 YYNGEE, per germline. CDR3 length: 17 amino acids. V lost 7 bases, J lost 2 bases, and 8 bases stayed unmatched. This chain's CDR3 is CASDGGTSGRDQETQYF. The CDR3, as DNA: TGTGCCAGCGACGGTGGGACTAGCGGGAGGGATCAAGAGACCCAGTACTTC.

The chain has TRBV27 and TRBJ1-6; D not certain. The CDR3 extends over 16 amino acids. V was pared by 2 bases and J by 6 bases, with 14 bases between. The germline gives CDR1 MNHEY, CDR2 SMNVEV (reference sequence). CDR3 in DNA: TGTGCCAGCAGTTTAATGGCATACCGATTTAATTCACCCCTCCACTTT. It encodes CASSLMAYRFNSPLHF.